This TCR beta chain was recovered during a study of blood T cell repertoires in COVID-19 (dated by TCRdb to about 2020). For context, the study as a whole: Samples from collaborators originated in the United States, Italy and Spain and spanned both the acute and convalescent phases of COVID-19. The prospective study material was composed of cDNA or gDNA derived from T cells, B-cell-depleted T cells, or PBMCs. Deeply sampled blood TCRbeta repertoires from subjects exposed to, actively infected with, or recovered from COVID-19 were included in the dataset. The repertoires were released in a freely available public database meant as a resource for research on the immune response to SARS-CoV-2. Samples were obtained from the ongoing ImmuneRACE study (first 160 participants) and from about 1,300 subjects provided by 6 global collaborators. Sample metadata almost always included a de-identified subject ID, COVID-19 status, age in years and sex. HLA class I and class II types, where available, came from metadata supplied by the sample provider rather than from assay-based typing.

Points on this clone: No antigen is known for it. Base qualities were left out, and no much larger clone turns up one base away.

Between the V and J ends, shortened by 0 bases and 7 bases respectively, the junction contains 8 bases. Counted from cysteine to phenylalanine, this CDR3 has 14 amino acids. The sequence is cut down to CDR3 DNA, 42 bases in frame from base 1. CDR1 and CDR2, looked up from the germline V gene, are SGHRS and YFSETQ. The collaborating institutions used their own protocols to collect whole blood in K2EDTA tubes. For TCRbeta analysis, collaborators shipped samples as frozen whole blood, isolated PBMCs, or DNA extracted from either of those sample types. TCRbeta CDR3 regions were amplified from genomic DNA by means of the immunoSEQ Assay, a bias-controlled multiplex PCR. The published analysis was carried out like this. Nucleated cell counts per sample were estimated from amplification of reference gene primers within the assay. Sequence reads were collapsed and filtered to measure the absolute abundance of every unique TCRbeta CDR3 rearrangement. For each sample, productive Simpson clonality was calculated as the square root of Simpson's diversity index across productive rearrangements. TCRdb stores this immuneACCESS table with in-frame sequences only. Part of the clones is absent; in the studies checked, under half of the shortfall reflects unresolved V genes, and no reason is known for the rest. V, J and clone size are taken as reported in that table, and D and trimming were inferred from the DNA itself. This sample is represented by 180,000 or so clones; roughly nine tenths of them were singletons. The ten largest clones capture roughly 7% of the sample.

Overall study results and their limits: The amount of clinical and demographic metadata varied by source and participant and was provided uncurated.

The rearrangement joined TRBV5-1 to TRBJ1-6; too little of a D gene remains to name it. This clonotype was obtained from a woman of 80 years or more in a cohort sampled during active or convalescent COVID-19. Specimen: peripheral blood. The CDR3 amino acid sequence is: CASSLGAINSPLHF. The nucleotides are TGCGCCAGCAGCTTGGGCGCTATCAATTCACCCCTCCACTTT.